What follows are 14 T cell receptor beta chains derived from one specimen sequenced in a study of OX40 agonist ivuxolimab in advanced cancers. TCRdb keeps only in-frame clones here, not all; method: immunoSEQ multiplex PCR. The sample shows some 75,000 clones, 70% to 90% of them seen only once. Sequences were derived from CD4+ or CD8+ T cells sorted from blood, sampled in a trial of the OX40 agonist ivuxolimab. The origin of the receptors is an adult with an advanced solid tumor such as melanoma, head and neck, liver or kidney cancer.

The gene calls are TRBV18 and TRBJ2-5; no definite D call. Between the trimmed V and J ends, which lost 3 bases and 4 bases, there was a span of 9 bases. The CDR3 contains 13 residues. Germline CDR1 and CDR2: KGHSH and LQKENI. In DNA form, the CDR3 reads TGTGCCAGCTCACCTTGGATGGGAGAGACCCAGTACTTC. Translating it yields CASSPWMGETQYF.

This clone was counted a few times. V is TRBV6-1 and J is TRBJ2-5; D may correspond to TRBD1 or TRBD2 (6 bases each). Germline values: CDR1 MNHNS, CDR2 SASEGT. The V gene lost 2 bases and the J gene lost 7 bases, with 17 bases spanning the gap. This CDR3 has 15 residues. The CDR3 region is CASSERWGASGTQYF. The CDR3 nucleotides read TGTGCCAGCAGTGAACGGTGGGGGGCCTCGGGGACCCAGTACTTC.

The rearrangement links TRBV5-1 to TRBJ2-5; 12 bases fit TRBD2. Germline assignment: CDR1 SGHRS and CDR2 YFSETQ. After removal of 2 bases from V and 2 bases from J, the junction contained 7 bases not matched to a gene. The CDR3 has 17 residues. In DNA form, the CDR3 reads TGCGCCAGCAGCTTCGGGACTAGCGGGTATCAACAAGAGACCCAGTACTTC. Protein product: CASSFGTSGYQQETQYF.

The gene calls are TRBV6-5 and TRBJ2-7, with unresolved D. Germline V gene sequence: CDR1 MNHEY, CDR2 SVGAGI. Trimming left V 6 bases short and J 2 bases short, with 11 bases between. This CDR3 region has 13 residues. CDR3 amino acids: CASRDPTAYEQYF. The CDR3, as DNA: TGTGCCAGCAGGGACCCAACGGCCTACGAGCAGTACTTC.

The rearrangement uses TRBV30 and TRBJ1-2, with D possibly being TRBD1 (5 bases). The CDR3 consists of 13 residues. The V end lost 0 bases, the J end lost 7 bases, and 12 bases lay between the germline ends. In germline, CDR1 is GTSNPN, CDR2 SVGIG (reference sequence). The CDR3 coding sequence is TGTGCCTGGAGTGTACAAGGGGTCGGTGGCTACACCTTC. Its translation: CAWSVQGVGGYTF. The full variable domain, with the rest looked up from reference TRBV30 and TRBJ1-2, is SQTIHQWPATLVQPVGSPLSLECTVEGTSNPNLYWYRQAAGRGLQLLFYSVGIGQISSEVPQNLSASRPQDRQFILSSKKLLLSDSGFYLCAWSVQGVGGYTFGSGTRLTVV.

The gene calls are TRBV6-5 and TRBJ1-3; possibly TRBD1 for D (6 bases). V lost 4 bases, J lost 0 bases, and 10 bases lay in between. Germline CDR1 reads MNHEY; CDR2 reads SVGAGI. This CDR3 has 15 residues. The CDR3 here is CASSLDRSSGNTIYF. In DNA form, the CDR3 reads TGTGCCAGCAGTTTGGACAGAAGCTCTGGAAACACCATATATTTT.

The chain combines TRBV11-2 with TRBJ2-7; 15 positions match TRBD2. CDR3 size: 18 residues. In germline, CDR1 is SGHAT, CDR2 FQNNGV. The V gene end was trimmed by 3 bases and the J gene end by 2 bases; junction bases not matched to a gene: 8. Here the CDR3 reads CASSLIGLAGGPAYEQYF. For the CDR3, the DNA is TGTGCCAGCAGCTTGATCGGACTAGCGGGAGGGCCGGCCTACGAGCAGTACTTC.

V and J are TRBV18 and TRBJ1-1; D not certain. In germline, CDR1 is KGHSH, CDR2 LQKENI. V was trimmed by 5 bases and J by 1 base, leaving 11 bases between them. The CDR3 sequence is 14 residues long. The CDR3: CASSKVSRNTEAFF. Here the CDR3 DNA reads TGTGCCAGCTCAAAAGTGTCCAGGAACACTGAAGCTTTCTTT.

The genes are TRBV7-9 and TRBJ2-7; D unclear. From germline, CDR1 is SEHNR and CDR2 FQNEAQ (reference sequence). Trimming took 1 base from V and 5 from J, leaving 6 bases between them. The length of the CDR3 is 12 residues. The CDR3 DNA is TGTGCCAGCAGCTTAGATTACCACGAGCAGTACTTC. This gives the protein CASSLDYHEQYF.

The chain combines TRBV5-4 with TRBJ2-2, with 7 positions matching TRBD2. The CDR3 contains 16 residues. V lost 3 bases to trimming and J lost 5 bases; unmatched junction nucleotides: 10. Germline-derived CDR1 and CDR2 are SGHNT and YYREEE (reference sequence). The CDR3 here is CASSWDAGVPTGELFF. The CDR3 bases are TGTGCCAGCAGCTGGGATGCGGGAGTACCAACCGGGGAGCTGTTTTTT.

The chain links TRBV14 to TRBJ1-2; no firm D call. Germline lookup yields CDR1 SGHDN and CDR2 FVKESK. This CDR3 comprises 12 residues. V lost 1 base, J lost 2 bases, and 2 bases lay in between. In nucleotides, the CDR3 is TGTGCCAGCAGCCAAGGAAACTATGGCTACACCTTC. Protein: CASSQGNYGYTF.

The CDR3 DNA is TGTGCCAGCAGCTTGGGGAGTCTTATGAACACTGAAGCTTTCTTT. Residues: CASSLGSLMNTEAFF. V usage is TRBV5-6 and J usage is TRBJ1-1; the D is unclear. Germline CDR1 SGHDT, CDR2 YYEEEE. V lost 0 bases, J lost 0 bases, and 9 bases lay in between. The CDR3 is made up of 15 amino acids.

The chain links TRBV19 to TRBJ1-2, with 7 bases that match TRBD1. Germline V gene lookup returns CDR1 LNHDA and CDR2 SQIVND (reference sequence). This CDR3 has 12 amino acids. V dropped 5 bases and J dropped 11; count of bases not matched to a gene: 8. The CDR3 DNA reads TGTGCCAGTAGTTCCCGACAGGGAACGTACACCTTC. Translated: CASSSRQGTYTF.

The chain links TRBV18 to TRBJ1-5, with 9 bases matching TRBD1. Losses at the gene ends were 4 bases for V and 4 bases for J; bases not matched to a gene: 2. CDR3 length: 14 residues. Germline V gene lookup returns CDR1 KGHSH and CDR2 LQKENI. CDR3 region: CASSRQGENQPQHF. The CDR3 DNA reads TGTGCCAGCTCACGACAGGGGGAAAATCAGCCCCAGCATTTT.